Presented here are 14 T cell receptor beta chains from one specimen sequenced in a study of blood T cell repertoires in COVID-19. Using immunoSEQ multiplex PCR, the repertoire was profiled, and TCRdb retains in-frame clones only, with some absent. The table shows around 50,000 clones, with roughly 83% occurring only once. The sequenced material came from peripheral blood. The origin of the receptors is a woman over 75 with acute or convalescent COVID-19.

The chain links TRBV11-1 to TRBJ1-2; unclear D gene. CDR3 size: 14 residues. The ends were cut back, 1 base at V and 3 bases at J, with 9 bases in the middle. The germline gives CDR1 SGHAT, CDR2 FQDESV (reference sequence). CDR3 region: CASSLGGLDYGYTF. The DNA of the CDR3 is TGTGCCAGCAGCTTAGGCGGCTTGGACTATGGCTACACCTTC.

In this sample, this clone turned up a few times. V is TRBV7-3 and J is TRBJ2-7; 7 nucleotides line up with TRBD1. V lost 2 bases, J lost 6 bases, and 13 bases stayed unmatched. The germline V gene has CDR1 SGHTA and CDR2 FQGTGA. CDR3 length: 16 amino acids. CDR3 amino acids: CASSLDRDGSVCEQYV. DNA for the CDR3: TGTGCCAGCAGCTTAGACAGGGACGGCTCCGTTTGCGAGCAGTACGTC.

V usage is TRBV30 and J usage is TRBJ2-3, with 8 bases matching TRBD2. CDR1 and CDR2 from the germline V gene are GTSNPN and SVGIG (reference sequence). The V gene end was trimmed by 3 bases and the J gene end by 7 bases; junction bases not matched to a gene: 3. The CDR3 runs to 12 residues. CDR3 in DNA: TGTGCCTGGAGCGGGGGGGCCAATACGCAGTATTTT. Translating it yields CAWSGGANTQYF.

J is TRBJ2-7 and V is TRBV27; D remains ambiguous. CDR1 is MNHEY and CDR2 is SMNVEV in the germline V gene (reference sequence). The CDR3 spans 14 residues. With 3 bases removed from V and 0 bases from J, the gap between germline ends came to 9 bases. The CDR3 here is CASSFGRSSYEQYF. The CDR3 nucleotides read TGTGCCAGCAGTTTTGGCCGAAGCTCCTACGAGCAGTACTTC.

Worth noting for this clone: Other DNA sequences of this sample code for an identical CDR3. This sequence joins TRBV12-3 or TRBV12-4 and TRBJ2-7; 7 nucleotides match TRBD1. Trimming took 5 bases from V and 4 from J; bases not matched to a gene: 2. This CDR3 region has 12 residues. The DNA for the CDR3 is TGTGCCAGCAGTCCACAGGGGTACGAGCAGTACTTC. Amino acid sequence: CASSPQGYEQYF.

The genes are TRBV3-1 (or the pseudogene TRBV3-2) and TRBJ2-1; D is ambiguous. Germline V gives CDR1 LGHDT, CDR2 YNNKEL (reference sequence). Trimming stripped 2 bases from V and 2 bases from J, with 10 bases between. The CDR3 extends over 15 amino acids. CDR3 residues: CASSQTQVPYNEQFF. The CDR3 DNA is TGTGCCAGCAGCCAAACCCAGGTCCCCTACAATGAGCAGTTCTTC.

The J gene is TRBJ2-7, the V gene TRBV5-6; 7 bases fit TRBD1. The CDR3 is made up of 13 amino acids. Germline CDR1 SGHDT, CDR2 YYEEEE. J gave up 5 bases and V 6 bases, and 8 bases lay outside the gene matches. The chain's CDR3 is CASTYRGTHEQYF. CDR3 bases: TGTGCCAGCACCTACAGGGGAACTCACGAGCAGTACTTC.

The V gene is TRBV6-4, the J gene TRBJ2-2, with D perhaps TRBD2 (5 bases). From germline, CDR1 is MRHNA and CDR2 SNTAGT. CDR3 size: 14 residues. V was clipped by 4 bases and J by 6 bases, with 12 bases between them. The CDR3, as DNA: TGTGCCAGCAGTGGAACTAGTGTGGCCGGGGAGCTGTTTTTT. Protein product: CASSGTSVAGELFF.

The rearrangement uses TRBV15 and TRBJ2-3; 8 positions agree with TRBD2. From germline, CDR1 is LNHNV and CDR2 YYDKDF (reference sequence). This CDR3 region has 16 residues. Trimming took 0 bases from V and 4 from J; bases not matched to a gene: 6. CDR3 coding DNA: TGTGCCACCAGCAGAGATATGGGACTAGTGGCAGATACGCAGTATTTT. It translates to CATSRDMGLVADTQYF.

CDR3 amino acids: CASSFGLAGVGEQFF. CDR3 DNA: TGTGCCAGCAGCTTCGGACTAGCGGGAGTGGGTGAGCAGTTCTTC. The J gene is TRBJ2-1, the V gene TRBV7-3, with 13 nucleotides matching TRBD2. Looked up from germline, CDR1 is SGHTA and CDR2 is FQGTGA. The length of the CDR3 is 15 residues. J was trimmed by 9 bases and V by 3 bases; bases with no gene match: 5.

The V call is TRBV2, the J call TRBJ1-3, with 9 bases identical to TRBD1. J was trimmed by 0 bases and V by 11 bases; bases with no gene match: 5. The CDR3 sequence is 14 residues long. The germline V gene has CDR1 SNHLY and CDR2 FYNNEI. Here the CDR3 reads CAGGQGSSGNTIYF. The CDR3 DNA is TGTGCCGGGGGACAGGGAAGCTCTGGAAACACCATATATTTT. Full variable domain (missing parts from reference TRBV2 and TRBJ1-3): EPEVTQTPSHQVTQMGQEVILRCVPISNHLYFYWYRQILGQKVEFLVSFYNNEISEKSEIFDDQFSVERPDGSNFTLKIRSTKLEDSAMYFCAGGQGSSGNTIYFGEGSWLTVV.

The CDR3 region is CASSIEGQGLQPQHF. The CDR3 DNA follows: TGTGCCAGTAGTATAGAGGGACAGGGATTGCAGCCCCAGCATTTT. This chain links TRBV19 with TRBJ1-5; the match to TRBD1 covers 9 bases. CDR3 size: 15 residues. With V trimmed by 0 bases and J by 7 bases, 4 bases remained unmatched. Per germline, CDR1 LNHDA and CDR2 SQIVND (reference sequence).

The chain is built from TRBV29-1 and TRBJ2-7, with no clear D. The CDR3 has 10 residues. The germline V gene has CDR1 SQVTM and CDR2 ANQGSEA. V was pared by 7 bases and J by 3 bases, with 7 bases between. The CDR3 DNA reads TGCAGCGCCGGAGACTACGAGCAGTACTTC. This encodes CSAGDYEQYF.

The CDR3 DNA reads TGCGCCAGCAGACAAGAGGGCCTGGGCAAAAACATTCAGTACTTC. Encoded protein: CASRQEGLGKNIQYF. This chain connects TRBV5-1 to TRBJ2-4; a weak D match, TRBD2 (5 bases). The CDR3 has 15 amino acids. V was clipped by 5 bases and J by 3 bases, with 15 bases between them. The V gene's germline CDR1 is SGHRS and CDR2 YFSETQ.